The rows below give T cell receptor beta chains drawn from one sample of a study of cytotoxic CD8 clonotypes in ibrutinib-treated CLL. The repertoire was sequenced with immunoSEQ multiplex PCR; TCRdb's copy has only in-frame clones and lacks some. Of about 200,000 clones listed, roughly 72% were seen once; the top ten hold roughly 12%. The sample consisted of PBMCs, taken after 24 months of ibrutinib treatment. The source is a human donor with chronic lymphocytic leukemia. CDR3s include the opening cysteine and the closing phenylalanine or tryptophan. The order of the fields is V gene, J gene, clone size, D gene, CDR3 protein, CDR3 DNA. D genes are given only for firm matches. Only some rows state a clone size, as once, few, many or a class for expanded clones.

TRBV2	TRBJ2-1	.	.	CASSDGGKTYNEQFF	TGTGCCAGCAGTGACGGAGGGAAAACCTACAATGAGCAGTTCTTC
TRBV29-1	TRBJ2-1	.	.	CSAGKRQGGSYNEQFF	TGCAGCGCCGGAAAGCGACAGGGAGGCTCCTACAATGAGCAGTTCTTC
TRBV29-1	TRBJ2-5	.	TRBD2	CSVSGLAGVVETQYF	TGCAGCGTTTCCGGACTAGCGGGAGTTGTGGAGACCCAGTACTTC
TRBV5-4	TRBJ2-2	.	.	CASSLFRDKTGELFF	TGTGCCAGCAGCTTGTTCAGGGACAAGACCGGGGAGCTGTTTTTT
TRBV9	TRBJ1-2	.	TRBD1	CASSVVPGQGHPNYGYTF	TGTGCCAGCAGCGTAGTCCCCGGACAGGGACATCCCAACTATGGCTACACCTTC
TRBV7-9	TRBJ2-2	once	.	CASSLTPNTGELFF	TGTGCCAGCAGCTTGACCCCGAACACCGGGGAGCTGTTTTTT
TRBV10-3	TRBJ2-7	.	.	CAISEIVKGGEQYF	TGTGCCATCAGTGAAATCGTTAAGGGCGGCGAGCAGTACTTC
TRBV30	TRBJ1-6	.	TRBD1	CAWDRGFNSPLHF	TGTGCCTGGGACAGGGGGTTTAATTCACCCCTCCACTTT
TRBV27	TRBJ1-2	.	.	CATAKGQGYGYTF	TGTGCCACCGCTAAGGGGCAGGGCTATGGCTACACCTTC
TRBV9	TRBJ2-1	.	TRBD2	CASSVAGGSYNEQFF	TGTGCCAGCAGCGTAGCGGGGGGCTCCTACAATGAGCAGTTCTTC
TRBV14	TRBJ2-5	.	TRBD2	CASSQVRVSGRSGGETQYF	TGTGCCAGCAGCCAAGTCCGGGTTAGCGGGAGATCGGGGGGAGAGACCCAGTACTTC
TRBV19	TRBJ2-7	.	.	CASSITLEAPYEQYF	TGTGCCAGTAGTATAACACTAGAGGCTCCCTACGAGCAGTACTTC
TRBV6-5	TRBJ1-1	.	TRBD1	CASSRQGRNTEAFF	TGTGCCAGCAGTCGACAGGGACGGAACACTGAAGCTTTCTTT
TRBV7-6	TRBJ2-7	.	.	CASSSPPDSFYEQYF	TGTGCCAGCAGCTCGCCGCCGGACTCATTCTACGAGCAGTACTTC
TRBV5-1	TRBJ2-3	few	.	CASSLEADTQYF	TGCGCCAGCAGCTTGGAGGCAGATACGCAGTATTTT
TRBV27	TRBJ2-1	.	TRBD2	CASSPLAGDYNEQFF	TGTGCCAGCAGTCCGCTAGCGGGAGATTACAATGAGCAGTTCTTC
TRBV12-5	TRBJ2-5	.	.	CASGSGSSSVQETQYF	TGTGCTAGTGGTTCAGGCTCTTCTAGCGTACAAGAGACCCAGTACTTC
TRBV5-1	TRBJ2-3	.	.	CASQERASGTDTQYF	TGCGCCAGCCAGGAGCGGGCAAGCGGCACAGATACGCAGTATTTT
TRBV30	TRBJ2-2	.	TRBD1	CAWDGTGPTGELFF	TGTGCCTGGGACGGGACAGGGCCCACCGGGGAGCTGTTTTTT
TRBV29-1	TRBJ2-5	.	TRBD2	CSVDTTLGGGGTQYF	TGCAGCGTTGACACGACCCTGGGTGGCGGGGGGACCCAGTACTTC
TRBV7-2	TRBJ2-1	medium-sized	.	CASSLDLIGEQFF	TGTGCCAGCAGCTTAGATCTGATAGGTGAGCAGTTCTTC
TRBV5-1	TRBJ2-6	few	TRBD1	CASSIHRGLDSGANVLTF	TGCGCCAGCAGCATACACAGGGGGCTGGACTCTGGGGCCAACGTCCTGACTTTC
TRBV7-2	TRBJ1-1	.	.	CASSLDGSRRNTEAFF	TGTGCCAGCAGCTTAGATGGGTCGAGACGGAACACTGAAGCTTTCTTT
TRBV6-6	TRBJ1-5	.	.	CASSYGSPGNQPQHF	TGTGCCAGCAGTTACGGTAGTCCCGGCAATCAGCCCCAGCATTTT
TRBV28	TRBJ2-7	.	.	CASSLVWDEQYF	TGTGCCAGCAGTTTAGTATGGGACGAGCAGTACTTC
TRBV18	TRBJ2-3	few	.	CASSTTDTQYF	TGTGCCAGCTCCACCACAGATACGCAGTATTTT
TRBV20-1	TRBJ1-2	.	.	CSARVGDGYTF	TGCAGTGCTAGAGTCGGGGATGGCTACACCTTC
TRBV19	TRBJ2-1	.	.	CASSKSQRETRTYNEQFF	TGTGCCAGTAGTAAAAGCCAACGGGAGACCAGGACCTACAATGAGCAGTTCTTC
TRBV5-4	TRBJ2-1	.	TRBD1	CASSLERDREKQFF	TGTGCCAGCAGCTTGGAGCGTGACAGGGAGAAACAGTTCTTC
TRBV14	TRBJ1-4	few	TRBD1	CASSRTGATNEKLFF	TGTGCCAGCAGCCGCACAGGGGCAACTAATGAAAAACTGTTTTTT
TRBV15	TRBJ2-1	few	TRBD2	CATSRDAGGTEQFF	TGTGCCACCAGCAGAGATGCGGGAGGAACTGAGCAGTTCTTC
TRBV19	TRBJ1-3	few	.	CASSSPGQNIYF	TGTGCCAGTAGTTCACCGGGACAAAACATATATTTT
TRBV27	TRBJ1-2	.	.	CASSRPGRNYGYTF	TGTGCCAGCAGTCGCCCGGGACGGAATTATGGCTACACCTTC
TRBV25-1	TRBJ2-5	few	TRBD2	CASSEWGSGRAGETQYF	TGTGCCAGCAGTGAATGGGGGAGCGGGAGGGCCGGAGAGACCCAGTACTTC
TRBV6-5	TRBJ2-7	.	.	CASRKLRPNSYEQYF	TGTGCCAGCAGGAAACTTAGACCTAACTCCTACGAGCAGTACTTC
TRBV5-4	TRBJ2-1	.	TRBD1	CASSPDPGQRSNEQFF	TGTGCCAGCAGCCCAGATCCGGGACAGCGGAGCAATGAGCAGTTCTTC
TRBV14	TRBJ2-7	few	TRBD2	CASRPGTSYEQYF	TGTGCCAGCAGACCCGGGACTAGCTACGAGCAGTACTTC
TRBV5-1	TRBJ1-2	.	.	CASSPGWTEYGYTF	TGCGCCAGCAGCCCCGGTTGGACGGAGTATGGCTACACCTTC
TRBV4-1	TRBJ1-4	.	.	CASSRAEKLFF	TGCGCCAGCAGCCGTGCCGAAAAACTGTTTTTT
TRBV4-3	TRBJ2-2	.	TRBD2	CASSQDTRLAGAGELFF	TGCGCCAGCAGCCAAGATACCCGACTAGCGGGAGCCGGGGAGCTGTTTTTT
TRBV5-3	TRBJ1-5	.	TRBD1	CARSLAGQGGQPQHF	TGTGCCAGAAGCTTGGCCGGACAGGGGGGGCAGCCCCAGCATTTT
TRBV2	TRBJ1-2	.	.	CASSVGVGYTF	TGTGCCAGCAGTGTCGGGGTTGGCTACACCTTC
TRBV27	TRBJ2-7	.	.	CASSRTSYEQYF	TGTGCCAGCAGTCGCACATCCTACGAGCAGTACTTC
TRBV27	TRBJ2-2	.	TRBD2	CASRPAGETGELFF	TGTGCCAGCAGGCCAGCGGGAGAGACCGGGGAGCTGTTTTTT
TRBV4-2	TRBJ2-7	.	TRBD2	CASSQQGLAYNYEQYF	TGTGCCAGCAGCCAGCAGGGACTAGCGTACAACTACGAGCAGTACTTC
TRBV6-1	TRBJ1-5	.	.	CASSHSNQPQHF	TGTGCCAGCAGTCATAGCAATCAGCCCCAGCATTTT
TRBV30	TRBJ1-2	.	.	CAWTIYRDITNYGYTF	TGTGCCTGGACTATATACCGGGACATAACTAACTATGGCTACACCTTC
TRBV7-8	TRBJ1-4	.	.	CASSLGRVPGRDEKLFF	TGTGCCAGCAGCTTAGGGAGAGTCCCGGGTCGAGATGAAAAACTGTTTTTT
TRBV13	TRBJ2-1	.	TRBD2	CASSLSGSSYNEQFF	TGTGCCAGCAGCCTTAGCGGGAGTTCCTACAATGAGCAGTTCTTC
TRBV7-2	TRBJ1-2	.	TRBD1	CASSLTGRQGDYGYTF	TGTGCCAGCAGCTTAACGGGGAGACAGGGCGACTATGGCTACACCTTC
TRBV2	TRBJ1-2	few	.	CASSALSSAYGYTF	TGTGCCAGCAGCGCCCTTTCGTCAGCCTATGGCTACACCTTC
TRBV5-4	TRBJ1-2	.	TRBD1	CASSTQGSKGYTF	TGTGCCAGCAGCACACAGGGGTCGAAAGGCTACACCTTC
TRBV6-1	TRBJ2-5	few	.	CASSEDQGAWETQYF	TGTGCCAGCAGTGAAGACCAAGGGGCATGGGAGACCCAGTACTTC
TRBV28	TRBJ2-7	.	.	CASSQRDTRYEQYF	TGTGCCAGCAGTCAGAGGGACACCAGATACGAGCAGTACTTC
TRBV6-1	TRBJ2-7	.	.	CASSDRGTVYEQYF	TGTGCCAGCAGTGACCGCGGGACAGTTTACGAGCAGTACTTC
TRBV28	TRBJ1-5	once	TRBD1	CASSFPGQLPLSNQPQHF	TGTGCCAGCAGTTTCCCGGGACAGCTACCCCTAAGCAATCAGCCCCAGCATTTT
TRBV27	TRBJ1-5	few	.	CASSLRGVEPQHF	TGTGCCAGCAGTTTAAGGGGAGTGGAGCCCCAGCATTTT